Listed here are 22 T cell receptor beta chains from one sample, sequenced in a study of CD8+CD57+ T cells in acquired aplastic anemia. Profiling that covered TCR beta VDJ and CDR3 relied on genomic DNA as its template. TCRdb redid the calling of the reads with MiXCR, one entry per CDR3 protein. The sample holds approximately 200,000 distinct CDR3 sequences; around three fifths are singletons and the top ten take roughly 50%. Sequencing was performed on sorted CD4+, CD8+, or CD8+CD57+ T cells (not recorded which) from PBMCs. The receptors shown here come from a human donor with severe aplastic anemia or a healthy control (not recorded which).

CDR3 protein: CASSLVHGSYEQYF. In DNA form, the CDR3 reads TGTGCCAGCAGCTTAGTACACGGCTCCTACGAGCAGTACTTC. This chain uses TRBV7-6 with TRBJ2-7; D is ambiguous. The CDR3 has 14 amino acids. Per the germline V gene, CDR1 is SGHVS and CDR2 is FNYEAQ. Trimming stripped 1 base from V and 0 bases from J, with 7 bases between.

V is TRBV5-4 and J is TRBJ2-5, with TRBD1 as a possible D gene (5 bases). The CDR3 contains 16 residues. The V end was cut by 4 bases, the J end by 2 bases, with 18 bases between. Looked up from germline, CDR1 is SGHNT and CDR2 is YYREEE (reference sequence). CDR3 region: CASSPGWGGEQETQYF. CDR3 bases: TGTGCCAGCAGCCCCGGGTGGGGCGGCGAACAAGAGACCCAGTACTTC.

The rearrangement joins TRBV20-1 to TRBJ2-3; 10 nucleotides line up with TRBD2. CDR3 length equals 16 residues. With V trimmed by 0 bases and J by 2 bases, 5 bases remained unmatched. Germline-derived CDR1 and CDR2 are DFQATT and SNEGSKA (reference sequence). The CDR3 coding sequence is TGCAGTGCTAGAGATCCTAGCGGGAGCTCCACAGATACGCAGTATTTT. It codes for CSARDPSGSSTDTQYF.

The sample holds a few counts of this clonotype. The V gene is TRBV24-1, the J gene TRBJ2-1, with TRBD1 as a possible D gene (6 bases). The germline V and J ends were trimmed by 4 bases and 7 bases, with 10 bases remaining between them. Germline V gene data show CDR1 as KGHDR and CDR2 as SFDVKD. The CDR3 contains 13 residues. This chain's CDR3 is CATSDLQGNEQFF. CDR3 DNA sequence: TGTGCCACCAGTGACCTGCAGGGGAATGAGCAGTTCTTC.

CDR3 protein: CASSLAEGANSGNTIYF. Written as DNA, the CDR3 is TGTGCCAGCAGCTTAGCTGAAGGGGCAAACTCTGGAAACACCATATATTTT. This chain connects TRBV7-8 to TRBJ1-3, with a weak D call TRBD1 (5 bases). CDR1 is SGHVS, CDR2 FQNEAQ, per germline. V was pared by 0 bases and J by 0 bases, with 12 bases between. There are 17 residues in the CDR3.

The J gene is TRBJ2-3, the V gene TRBV5-4; 10 bases align to TRBD1. CDR1 is SGHNT, CDR2 YYREEE, per germline (reference sequence). The CDR3 is 15 residues long. V was pared by 1 base and J by 3 bases, with 2 bases of the junction left unmatched. In nucleotides, the CDR3 is TGTGCCAGCAGCTTGCCGGGACAGGGGACAGATACGCAGTATTTT. Translation gives CASSLPGQGTDTQYF. The full variable domain, its missing parts supplied by reference TRBV5-4 and TRBJ2-3, is ETGVTQSPTHLIKTRGQQVTLRCSSQSGHNTVSWYQQALGQGPQFIFQYYREEENGRGNFPPRFSGLQFPNYSSELNVNALELDDSALYLCASSLPGQGTDTQYFGPGTRLTVL.

This clonotype was recorded at least ten times. J is TRBJ2-7 and V is TRBV4-1; D is ambiguous. This CDR3 comprises 15 residues. Germline CDR1 is MGHRA and CDR2 is YSYEKL. The V gene lost 0 bases and the J gene lost 4 bases, with 13 bases spanning the gap. CDR3 in DNA: TGCGCCAGCAGCCAAGATCCAGGAGCGCCGTACGAGCAGTACTTC. Protein: CASSQDPGAPYEQYF.

This clonotype appeared a few times. The V call is TRBV7-3, the J call TRBJ1-1; no reliable D call. The germline V gene has CDR1 SGHTA and CDR2 FQGTGA. CDR3 length equals 14 residues. Trimming removed 0 bases at V and 7 bases at J, with 12 bases between. CDR3 DNA: TGTGCCAGCAGCTTAACGTTGCTTACTGGTGAAGCTTTCTTT. It translates to CASSLTLLTGEAFF.

This clonotype was detected ten times or more. The chain recombines TRBV7-9 with TRBJ1-1, with unresolved D. Germline V gene lookup returns CDR1 SEHNR and CDR2 FQNEAQ (reference sequence). V gave up 1 base and J gave up 7 bases, with 7 bases separating them. The CDR3 extends over 12 amino acids. The CDR3: CASSLGGHEAFF. The CDR3 nucleotides read TGTGCCAGCAGCTTAGGAGGCCATGAAGCTTTCTTT. Combining the CDR3 with reference TRBV7-9 and TRBJ1-1 gives the whole variable domain DTGVSQNPRHKITKRGQNVTFRCDPISEHNRLYWYRQTLGQGPEFLTYFQNEAQLEKSRLLSDRFSAERPKGSFSTLEIQRTEQGDSAMYLCASSLGGHEAFFGQGTRLTVV.

This clonotype was detected many times. The chain recombines TRBV5-8 with TRBJ2-1; 7 bases agree with TRBD2. The CDR3 has 16 amino acids. V trimming: 3 bases; J trimming: 4 bases; junction bases outside the gene matches: 10. Germline V gene lookup returns CDR1 SGHTS and CDR2 YDEGEE. The CDR3 coding sequence is TGTGCCAGCAGCTCGTGGACTAGTATGGGGTACAATGAGCAGTTCTTC. It codes for CASSSWTSMGYNEQFF.

CDR3 sequence (DNA): TGTGCCACCACCTACGGGGGGGGACAGGGGTCGTACGAGCAGTACTTC. This gives the protein CATTYGGGQGSYEQYF. The chain employs TRBV24-1 and TRBJ2-7; 10 bases fit TRBD1. CDR3 length: 16 amino acids. Germline-derived CDR1 and CDR2 are KGHDR and SFDVKD. Trimming took 8 bases from V and 4 from J; bases not matched to a gene: 13.

Points on this clonotype: The junction departs from the called germline gene at one end, perhaps through a read error. This sequence joins TRBV7-2 and TRBJ2-7, with unresolved D. Germline CDR1 and CDR2: SGHTA and FQGNSA. The CDR3 has 14 amino acids. CDR3: CASSLAVGPYGQYF. As DNA, the CDR3 is TGTGCCAGCAGCTTAGCGGTGGGCCCCTACGGGCAGTACTTC.

The chain couples TRBV19 to TRBJ1-6; a weak D match, TRBD1 (6 bases). Germline V gives CDR1 LNHDA, CDR2 SQIVND (reference sequence). The CDR3 has 15 amino acids. V shed 3 bases and J shed 10 bases, with 16 bases lying between them. CDR3 residues: CASSMAGAVGSPLHF. CDR3 bases: TGTGCCAGTAGTATGGCAGGGGCCGTCGGATCACCCCTCCACTTT.

This clonotype turned up a few times. This chain links TRBV2 with TRBJ1-2; perhaps TRBD1 as D (5 bases). In germline, CDR1 is SNHLY, CDR2 FYNNEI. The V and J ends lost 8 bases and 0 bases respectively, with 13 bases between them. This CDR3 comprises 14 residues. CDR3 DNA sequence: TGTGCCAGCTACCCCGGGACGGCTAACTATGGCTACACCTTC. It codes for CASYPGTANYGYTF.

Turning to this clonotype: A much larger clone differs by one base, so this may be a read error. The chain has TRBV7-8 and TRBJ2-7; D is ambiguous. The CDR3 loop spans 12 amino acids. CDR1 and CDR2 from the germline V gene are SGHVS and FQNEAQ. The CDR3 sequence is CASSLRSYERYF. For the CDR3, the DNA is TGTGCCAGCAGCTTAAGGTCCTACGAGCGGTACTTC. Based on the CDR3 plus reference TRBV7-8 and TRBJ2-7, the full variable domain is GAGVSQSPRYKVAKRGQDVALRCDPISGHVSLFWYQQALGQGPEFLTYFQNEAQLDKSGLPSDRFFAERPEGSVSTLKIQRTQQEDSAVYLCASSLRSYERYFGPGTRLTVT.

This chain connects TRBV7-8 to TRBJ2-5; D possibly corresponds to TRBD1 (6 bases). Per germline, CDR1 SGHVS and CDR2 FQNEAQ. The length of the CDR3 is 14 residues. Deletions cut 1 base from V and 5 bases from J, with 11 bases between. The CDR3: CASSLEGHRETQYF. The CDR3 DNA follows: TGTGCCAGCAGCTTAGAGGGACACAGGGAGACCCAGTACTTC.

The chain employs TRBV12-3 or TRBV12-4 and TRBJ1-1; D gene uncertain. The CDR3 has 15 amino acids. Trimming cost V 5 bases and J 1 base, with 14 bases left between them. CDR3 bases: TGTGCCAGCAGTCCACGGGTTTTGCGGAACACTGAAGCTTTCTTT. It codes for CASSPRVLRNTEAFF.

There are many counts of this clonotype. V usage is TRBV5-6 and J usage is TRBJ1-2; D remains ambiguous. The V end was cut by 0 bases, the J end by 7 bases, with 16 bases between. The germline CDR1 and CDR2 sequences are SGHDT and YYEEEE. CDR3 length: 15 amino acids. DNA for the CDR3: TGTGCCAGCAGCTTGGATGCGGGTTTGGAGGGTGGCTACACCTTC. This translates into CASSLDAGLEGGYTF.

The chain combines TRBV10-3 with TRBJ2-2, with unresolved D. This CDR3 is 16 amino acids long. Trimming stripped 8 bases from V and 7 bases from J, with 23 bases between. CDR1 ENHRY and CDR2 SYGVKD come from the germline V gene. Here the CDR3 DNA reads TGTGCCATCGCGAGTGATAGATTGTTGCTCGTCGGGGAGCTGTTTTTT. Translating it yields CAIASDRLLLVGELFF.

This clonotype was detected many times. The chain recombines TRBV4-2 with TRBJ2-7; D gene uncertain. Germline values: CDR1 LGHNA, CDR2 YNFKEQ. The CDR3 totals 14 residues. With 2 bases removed from V and 6 bases from J, the gap between germline ends came to 14 bases. CDR3 bases: TGTGCCAGCAGCCAAAACCTTGCAGGCCTCGAGCAGTACTTC. Protein sequence: CASSQNLAGLEQYF.

V gene TRBV24-1 combines with J gene TRBJ1-3, with D hard to call. The CDR3 totals 14 residues. The V and J ends lost 4 bases and 2 bases respectively, with 8 bases between them. The germline V gene encodes CDR1 KGHDR and CDR2 SFDVKD. The CDR3: CATSDASAGNTIYF. CDR3 DNA: TGTGCCACCAGTGACGCATCCGCTGGAAACACCATATATTTT.

This chain joins TRBV19 and TRBJ1-2, with TRBD1 identical over 9 bases. This CDR3 contains 15 residues. CDR1 is LNHDA and CDR2 is SQIVND in the germline V gene (reference sequence). Trimming removed 5 bases from V and 4 bases from J; junction bases left unmatched: 8. The CDR3 nucleotides are TGTGCCAGTAGTGTCGCCGGGACAGGGACCTATGGCTACACCTTC. This encodes CASSVAGTGTYGYTF.